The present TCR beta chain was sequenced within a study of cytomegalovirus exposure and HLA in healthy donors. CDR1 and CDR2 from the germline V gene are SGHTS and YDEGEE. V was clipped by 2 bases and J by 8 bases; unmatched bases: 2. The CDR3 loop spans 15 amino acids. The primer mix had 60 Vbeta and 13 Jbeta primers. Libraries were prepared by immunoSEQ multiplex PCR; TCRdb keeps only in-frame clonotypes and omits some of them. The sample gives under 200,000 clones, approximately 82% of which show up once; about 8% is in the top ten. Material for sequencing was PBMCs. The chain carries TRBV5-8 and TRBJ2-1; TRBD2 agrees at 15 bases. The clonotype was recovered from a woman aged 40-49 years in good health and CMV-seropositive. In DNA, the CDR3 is TGTGCCAGCAGCTTAGGACTAGCGGGAGGGGATGAGCAGTTCTTC. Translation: CASSLGLAGGDEQFF.